The sequence of this T cell receptor beta chain was determined in a study of blood T cell repertoires in COVID-19. Overall study: Cohort 3 recovered donors had two negative PCRs, clearance, or symptom resolution. The cDNA or gDNA used as material had been derived from T cells, B-cell-depleted T cells, or PBMCs.

Using immunoSEQ multiplex PCR, the repertoire was profiled, and TCRdb retains in-frame clones only, with some absent. The sample lists 300,000 to 450,000 clones; more than 70% were seen once. Recruits, aged roughly 18 to 95 years, lived in 20 to 30 US areas. V was clipped by 0 bases and J by 6 bases, with 8 bases between them. Per germline, CDR1 KGHDR and CDR2 SFDVKD. The CDR3 totals 14 residues. V gene TRBV24-1 combines with J gene TRBJ2-1, with D uncertain. This clonotype was obtained from a man in his forties in a cohort exposed to, infected with or recovered from COVID-19 (not recorded which). Sequenced material: PBMCs or T cells enriched from blood (not recorded which). CDR3 protein: CATSDLRRSNEQFF. CDR3 sequence (DNA): TGTGCCACCAGTGATTTGAGGCGGTCCAATGAGCAGTTCTTC.